This T cell receptor beta chain is from a study of T cell responses to AZD1222 COVID-19 vaccine (dated by TCRdb to about 2021). At the level of the whole study: AZD1222 recipients whose second dose came at about 4 weeks and those whose second dose came at about 12 weeks were combined into one group, since spike-specific TCR depth and breadth did not differ between the two schedules. Trial participants were enrolled by age into subgroups of 18-55, 56-69 and 70-plus years, and roughly 150, 30 and 60 TCR-sequenced participants, respectively, were included in these subgroups. A total of 230 to 250 trial participants underwent TCR sequencing, of whom nearly 210 received two doses of AZD1222 and around 26 received two doses of the MenACWY control vaccine. The full study reports these points: In the small 56-69-year group, the increase in depth fell short of significance, most likely because of low power. After two AZD1222 doses, both the breadth and the depth of spike-specific TCRs were significantly higher than at day 0 and than in MenACWY recipients. Conclusions about previously exposed vaccinees were limited because only a handful of AZD1222 recipients were SARS-CoV-2 seropositive at baseline. Because no day 14 peak-response samples were available, repertoires were characterized only after the peak T cell response. Most participants were white British and females outnumbered males, and the authors suggested that clonal diversity may have been underestimated. The whole spike protein was spanned by vaccine-associated CD4 TCRs, and dominant responses were seen in regions 160-218 and 743-854. Epitopes outside the regions mutated in the B.1.351 and B.1.1.7 variants were reportedly recognized by nearly half of the unique spike-specific TCRs.

The CDR3 regions of human TCRbeta chains were subjected to immunosequencing. Regarding the original processing steps: Repertoire TCRs were checked for matches against a reference library of SARS-CoV-2-specific TCRs that had been generated using the MIRA antigen-specificity platform. Breadth meant the fraction of unique TCRs that were SARS-CoV-2-associated, whereas depth meant the fraction of total T cells that were SARS-CoV-2-associated. Using the MIRA data, every spike-specific TCR was mapped to the spike region that the TCR reacted to and assigned to either a CD4 or a CD8 class. Log10-transformed breadth and depth values were compared by one-way ANOVA with Sidak's multiple comparisons tests. TCRdb took over this immuneACCESS table, retaining in-frame rearrangements with V and J assigned. Such tables are incomplete; in checked studies, under half of the missing clones stem from an unresolved V gene, and the remainder is unexplained. V, J and clone size derive from that table, while D and trimming were established from the DNA sequence. Counted in this sample were approximately 150,000 clones; 85% to 95% of them appeared once. The ten top clones hold more than 1.1% of the sample.

This clone was observed a handful of times. The clone's antigen remains unknown. There are no base qualities to consult, and no much larger clone falls within one base. The sample's time point, from its label and the paper: baseline before first vaccination. Vaccinee samples came from UK trials COV001 and COV002, including a single-blind randomized controlled phase 2/3 trial of AZD1222 (ChAdOx1 nCoV-19) in healthy adults. For TCRbeta chain sequencing, PBMC samples from trial participants were taken at day 0 and at day 28 after the second dose. Measured from the cysteine to the phenylalanine, the CDR3 is 19 residues long. Here the CDR3 DNA is all that survives: 57 bases in frame from base 1. Compared with germline, V lacks 2 bases and J lacks 2 bases; bases without a gene match: 12. The germline V gene sets CDR1 to SNHLY and CDR2 to FYNNEI.

The TCR sequence derives from an adult in good health. Here the chain combines TRBV2 and TRBJ2-1; 10 central bases correspond to TRBD2. This specimen consisted of peripheral blood, obtained on day 0 of AZD1222 vaccination. The nucleotide sequence reads TGTGCCAGCAGTGAACCAGCGGGGGGGCCCCCGTCGACCTACAATGAGCAGTTCTTC. Its protein is CASSEPAGGPPSTYNEQFF. With the portions outside the CDR3 filled from the reference TRBV2 and TRBJ2-1 genes, the complete variable region becomes EPEVTQTPSHQVTQMGQEVILRCVPISNHLYFYWYRQILGQKVEFLVSFYNNEISEKSEIFDDQFSVERPDGSNFTLKIRSTKLEDSAMYFCASSEPAGGPPSTYNEQFFGPGTRLTVL.